The next 15 T cell receptor beta chains were all read from a single sample in a study of PD-1 blockade in mismatch repair-deficient tumors. Using immunoSEQ multiplex PCR, the repertoire was profiled, and TCRdb retains in-frame clones only, with some absent. The sample holds approximately 120,000 clones; about 86% are singletons and the top ten take about 13%. The sample was peripheral blood, taken 44 weeks after starting pembrolizumab. The receptors originated from an adult with mismatch repair-deficient cancer.

A single count supports this clone. The chain links TRBV18 to TRBJ1-2, with 10 bases fitting TRBD1. Germline CDR1 is KGHSH and CDR2 is LQKENI. J gave up 1 base and V 8 bases, and 7 bases lay outside the gene matches. This CDR3 comprises 15 residues. The CDR3, as DNA: TGTGCCAGCAGAGTGGGGACAGGGGATAACTATGGCTACACCTTC. Its translation is CASRVGTGDNYGYTF.

In regard to this clone: Other DNA sequences within the sample encode an identical CDR3. The J gene is TRBJ2-7, the V gene TRBV28; 7 bases match TRBD1. The CDR3 is 13 residues long. After removal of 6 bases from V and 7 bases from J, the junction contained 9 bases not matched to a gene. Germline V CDR1 and CDR2: MDHEN, SYDVKM. CDR3 coding DNA: TGTGCCAGCAGCCCTGACAGGGTAGAAGAGCAGTACTTC. Its translation: CASSPDRVEEQYF.

The chain joins TRBV29-1 to TRBJ2-7, with 8 bases matching TRBD1. The CDR3 covers 14 residues. The V and J ends lost 4 bases and 4 bases, in that order; junction bases with no gene match: 9. Germline-derived CDR1 and CDR2 are SQVTM and ANQGSEA. The CDR3, as DNA: TGCAGCGTTGGACCGGACAGGGCAGGGTACGAGCAGTACTTC. Amino acid sequence: CSVGPDRAGYEQYF.

The gene calls are TRBV7-9 and TRBJ2-7; TRBD2 aligns across 9 bases. The CDR3 spans 15 residues. The germline CDR1 and CDR2 sequences are SEHNR and FQNEAQ (reference sequence). V trimming: 5 bases; J trimming: 1 base; junction bases outside the gene matches: 6. CDR3 protein: CASSPQLAGSYEQYF. CDR3 coding DNA: TGTGCCAGCAGCCCCCAGCTAGCGGGGTCCTACGAGCAGTACTTC.

This CDR3 reads CASSPTGPRRDEQFF. In nucleotides, the CDR3 is TGTGCCAGCAGCCCTACCGGGCCAAGGCGCGATGAGCAGTTCTTC. The chain recombines TRBV7-8 with TRBJ2-1; no reliable D call. CDR1 and CDR2 (germline): SGHVS, FQNEAQ. Trimming took off 5 bases at V and 8 bases at J, with 19 bases between the two ends. The CDR3 contains 15 residues.

Only a few counts were recorded for this clone. This sequence joins TRBV28 and TRBJ1-5; D may be TRBD1 (5 bases). The CDR3 contains 14 residues. The germline V gene has CDR1 MDHEN and CDR2 SYDVKM. Trimming pared 7 bases from V and 6 bases from J, leaving 16 bases between. Here the CDR3 DNA reads TGTGCCAGCAACGGACAAGGGCCTAGTCAGCCCCAGCATTTT. Its protein is CASNGQGPSQPQHF.

This chain uses TRBV13 with TRBJ2-1; 8 positions agree with TRBD1. The length of the CDR3 is 21 residues. V trimming: 5 bases; J trimming: 2 bases; junction bases outside the gene matches: 23. The germline V gene encodes CDR1 PRHDT and CDR2 FYEKMQ (reference sequence). The CDR3, as DNA: TGTGCCAGCAGCGGGTTCGGTGGATCTCACAGGGGGACTTATACCTACAATGAGCAGTTCTTC. Protein: CASSGFGGSHRGTYTYNEQFF.

The chain is built from TRBV19 and TRBJ1-1; 9 bases fit TRBD1. CDR1 and CDR2 from the germline V gene are LNHDA and SQIVND (reference sequence). V lost 5 bases, J lost 2 bases, and 9 bases stayed unmatched. This CDR3 comprises 16 residues. The CDR3 protein is CASSSRTGARNTEAFF. CDR3 DNA sequence: TGTGCCAGTAGTTCTCGGACAGGGGCAAGAAACACTGAAGCTTTCTTT.

This clone was picked up one time. This sequence joins TRBV2 and TRBJ2-5; D perhaps matches TRBD1 (6 bases). The germline CDR1 and CDR2 sequences are SNHLY and FYNNEI. This CDR3 has 17 amino acids. With 6 bases removed from V and 5 bases from J, the gap between germline ends came to 25 bases. The CDR3 DNA follows: TGTGCCAGCAGGGACCTGGGACGTGGGGGCACGGGTGAGACCCAGTACTTC. It is translated as CASRDLGRGGTGETQYF. Variable domain in full (rest from reference TRBV2 and TRBJ2-5): EPEVTQTPSHQVTQMGQEVILRCVPISNHLYFYWYRQILGQKVEFLVSFYNNEISEKSEIFDDQFSVERPDGSNFTLKIRSTKLEDSAMYFCASRDLGRGGTGETQYFGPGTRLLVL.

The rearrangement links TRBV5-1 to TRBJ2-7; 10 bases agree with TRBD1. The CDR3 is 16 residues long. The germline V gene has CDR1 SGHRS and CDR2 YFSETQ. With V trimmed by 2 bases and J by 1 base, 6 bases remained unmatched. The CDR3 region has the DNA TGCGCCAGCAGCTTTGGCCGGGACAGGGGTTCCTACGAGCAGTACTTC. Encoded protein: CASSFGRDRGSYEQYF. Full variable domain (rest looked up from reference TRBV5-1 and TRBJ2-7): KAGVTQTPRYLIKTRGQQVTLSCSPISGHRSVSWYQQTPGQGLQFLFEYFSETQRNKGNFPGRFSGRQFSNSRSEMNVSTLELGDSALYLCASSFGRDRGSYEQYFGPGTRLTVT.

The chain carries TRBV5-1 and TRBJ1-2; D is possibly TRBD1 (6 bases). Trimming left V 4 bases short and J 4 bases short, with 14 bases between. Germline lookup yields CDR1 SGHRS and CDR2 YFSETQ. This CDR3 region has 14 residues. CDR3 DNA sequence: TGCGCCAGCAGCCCGGGAGGGGGAGGCTATGGCTACACCTTC. Translation: CASSPGGGGYGYTF.

This chain connects TRBV2 to TRBJ2-2; the match to TRBD2 covers 13 bases. CDR3 length: 19 residues. Per the germline V gene, CDR1 is SNHLY and CDR2 is FYNNEI. The V segment lost 6 bases and the J segment 1 base; nucleotides outside the gene matches: 11. The chain's CDR3 is CASRGQLAGGPVNTGELFF. CDR3 nucleotide sequence: TGTGCCAGCAGGGGACAACTAGCGGGAGGGCCTGTGAACACCGGGGAGCTGTTTTTT.

The chain carries TRBV4-3 and TRBJ2-1; the match to TRBD2 covers 8 bases. J gave up 7 bases and V 0 bases, and 11 bases lay outside the gene matches. The CDR3 is 17 amino acids. The V gene's germline CDR1 is LGHNA and CDR2 YSLEER. This CDR3 reads CASSQEGSGMWGNEQFF. The DNA for the CDR3 is TGCGCCAGCAGCCAAGAGGGTAGCGGGATGTGGGGGAATGAGCAGTTCTTC.

The rearrangement links TRBV5-8 to TRBJ1-2; D perhaps matches TRBD1 (5 bases). CDR1 and CDR2 from the germline V gene are SGHTS and YDEGEE. Trimming removed 1 base from V and 3 bases from J, with 10 bases in between. CDR3 length: 14 residues. The CDR3 DNA is TGTGCCAGCAGCTTGTCGGAGGGGCACTATGGCTACACCTTC. Translation gives CASSLSEGHYGYTF.

The V and J genes are TRBV19 and TRBJ2-1, with 8 bases fitting TRBD2. V trimming: 7 bases; J trimming: 10 bases; junction bases outside the gene matches: 12. Germline lookup yields CDR1 LNHDA and CDR2 SQIVND (reference sequence). The CDR3 has 14 amino acids. DNA of the CDR3: TGTGCCAGTACCCAAACAGGACTAGCTCGCGAGCAGTTCTTC. This encodes CASTQTGLAREQFF.